This T cell receptor (beta chain) was profiled in a study of blood T cell repertoires in COVID-19. Study background: T cells, B-cell-depleted T cells, or PBMCs provided the cDNA or gDNA that served as material.

The repertoire was sequenced with immunoSEQ multiplex PCR; TCRdb's copy has only in-frame clones and lacks some. This table has 200,000 to 250,000 clones, about 84% appearing once. The CDR3 runs to 14 residues. V lost 4 bases and J lost 6, with 10 bases in between. The germline CDR1 and CDR2 sequences are MNHEY and SVGAGI. In this sample, this clone turned up a few times. Participants were placed into cohorts based on the clinical history they reported. The sequencing input was PBMCs or T cells enriched from blood (not recorded which). This clonotype originated in a woman in her 50s who had recovered from COVID-19. The chain is built from TRBV6-5 and TRBJ1-6, with D perhaps matching TRBD1 (6 bases). The CDR3 spells CASSSTGSNSPLHF. CDR3 DNA sequence: TGTGCCAGCAGTTCCACAGGGAGTAATTCACCCCTCCACTTT.